One and the same sample provided the 4 T cell receptor beta chains below, sequenced in a study of T cell clonality in common variable immunodeficiency. This table comes from immunoSEQ multiplex PCR, and its TCRdb copy is limited to in-frame clones, with some not included. This sample carries 16,000 or so clones and no singletons, and approximately 14% goes to the top ten. Study-wide results and limits: Common variable immunodeficiency TCR beta sequences reportedly had fewer deletions and N-nucleotide insertions.

Their cognate antigens are unknown. Sequenced input: peripheral blood mononuclear cells. These receptors came from a human donor with common variable immunodeficiency.

The sample holds many counts of this clone. The read finishes 3 residues shy of the CDR3 end, and the germline J gene is used to complete it. The chain joins TRBV20-1 to TRBJ1-5; no clear D gene. This CDR3 comprises 14 residues. CDR1 DFQATT and CDR2 SNEGSKA come from the germline V gene (reference sequence). The germline V and J ends were trimmed by 3 bases and 7 bases, with 16 bases remaining between them. The CDR3 protein is CSASAGRGSQPQHF. CDR3 DNA (partial): TGCAGTGCTAGTGCAGGTCGGGGTTCCCAGCCC.

This clone was observed many times. Read sequence stops 3 residues before the CDR3 end, and the germline J gene provides the missing end. This chain uses TRBV19 with TRBJ1-1; possible D gene TRBD1, 5 bases. The germline V gene encodes CDR1 LNHDA and CDR2 SQIVND (reference sequence). The V end was cut by 5 bases, the J end by 5 bases, with 15 bases between. The CDR3 is 14 amino acids. This CDR3 is CASSVTGGGTEAFF. CDR3 DNA (partial): TGTGCCAGTAGTGTGACCGGGGGAGGAACTGAA. Filled out from reference TRBV19 and TRBJ1-1, the complete variable domain reads DGGITQSPKYLFRKEGQNVTLSCEQNLNHDAMYWYRQDPGQGLRLIYYSQIVNDFQKGDIAEGYSVSREKKESFPLTVTSAQKNPTAFYLCASSVTGGGTEAFFGQGTRLTVV.

This clone was observed a few times. Sequencing ends 3 residues short of the CDR3 end; the germline J gene provides the rest. The V gene is TRBV7-6, the J gene TRBJ2-1, with 8 bases aligning to TRBD1. Germline V gene data show CDR1 as SGHVS and CDR2 as FNYEAQ. The CDR3 totals 16 residues. V gave up 5 bases and J gave up 0 bases; unmatched junction bases: 6. CDR3 bases read: TGTGCCAGCAGCGACCGGACAGGGAGCTCCTACAATGAG. Amino acid sequence: CASSDRTGSSYNE. In full, the CDR3 is CASSDRTGSSYNEQFF. The variable domain in full, with the rest retrieved from reference TRBV7-6 and TRBJ2-1, is GAGVSQSPRYKVTKRGQDVALRCDPISGHVSLYWYRQALGQGPEFLTYFNYEAQQDKSGLPNDRFSAERPEGSISTLTIQRTEQRDSAMYRCASSDRTGSSYNEQFFGPGTRLTVL.

This clone was found a few times. The observed sequence ends 3 residues before the CDR3 terminus, with the missing tail filled in from the germline J gene. This rearrangement joins TRBV29-1 to TRBJ2-1; TRBD2 agrees at 10 bases. After removal of 2 bases from V and 2 bases from J, the junction contained 0 bases not matched to a gene. In germline, CDR1 is SQVTM, CDR2 ANQGSEA. There are 14 residues in the CDR3. Incomplete CDR3 DNA: TGCAGCGTTGAAACTAGCGGGGCCTACAATGAG. Translating it yields CSVETSGAYNE. The entire CDR3 protein reads CSVETSGAYNEQFF.